This T cell receptor beta chain is from a study of blood T cell repertoires in COVID-19. The wider study: Samples representing acute and convalescent COVID-19 were sourced from the United States, Italy and Spain. PBMCs, B-cell-depleted T cells, or T cells provided the cDNA or gDNA that made up the material.

Produced via immunoSEQ multiplex PCR; TCRdb's table is partial and in-frame only. The table includes around 300,000 clones, just under 90% detected once. Donors were grouped by their self-reported clinical history. For recovered donors of Cohort 3, there were two negative PCRs, clearance, or symptom resolution. This TCR was recovered from a woman aged 55 to 70 who had recovered from COVID-19. The source material was PBMCs or T cells enriched from blood (not recorded which).

CDR3 residues: CASSRPGTGLNTEAFF. The CDR3 DNA reads as TGTGCCAGCAGCCGTCCCGGGACAGGACTGAACACTGAAGCTTTCTTT. V gene TRBV5-6 combines with J gene TRBJ1-1; 8 bases fit TRBD1. Germline trimming cut 4 bases from V and 0 bases from J; bases unmatched to any gene: 8. The germline gives CDR1 SGHDT, CDR2 YYEEEE. The CDR3 spans 16 residues.